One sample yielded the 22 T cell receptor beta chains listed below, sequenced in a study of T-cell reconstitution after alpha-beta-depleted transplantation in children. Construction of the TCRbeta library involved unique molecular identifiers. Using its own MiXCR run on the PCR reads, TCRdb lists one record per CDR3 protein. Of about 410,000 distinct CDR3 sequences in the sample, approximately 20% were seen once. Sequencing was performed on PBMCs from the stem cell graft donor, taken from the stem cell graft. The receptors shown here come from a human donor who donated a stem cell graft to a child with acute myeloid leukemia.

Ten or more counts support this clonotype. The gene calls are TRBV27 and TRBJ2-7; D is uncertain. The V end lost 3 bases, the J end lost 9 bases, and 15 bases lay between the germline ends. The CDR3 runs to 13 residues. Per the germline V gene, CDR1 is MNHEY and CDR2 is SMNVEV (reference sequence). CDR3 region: CASSLVSPVRQYF. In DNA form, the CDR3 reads TGTGCCAGCAGTTTGGTCTCACCCGTGCGGCAGTACTTC.

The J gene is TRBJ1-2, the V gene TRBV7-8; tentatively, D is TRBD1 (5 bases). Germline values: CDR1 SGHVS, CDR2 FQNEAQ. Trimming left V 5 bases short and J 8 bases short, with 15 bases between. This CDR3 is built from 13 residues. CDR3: CASSPLPGYGYTF. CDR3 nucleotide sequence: TGTGCCAGCAGCCCGCTCCCAGGGTACGGCTACACCTTC.

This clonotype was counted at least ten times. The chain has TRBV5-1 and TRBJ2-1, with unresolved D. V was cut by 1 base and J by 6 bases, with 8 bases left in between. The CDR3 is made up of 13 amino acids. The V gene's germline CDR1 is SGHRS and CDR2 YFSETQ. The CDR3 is CASSLNSLNEQFF. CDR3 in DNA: TGCGCCAGCAGCTTGAACTCCCTCAATGAGCAGTTCTTC. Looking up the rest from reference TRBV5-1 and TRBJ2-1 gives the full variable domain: KAGVTQTPRYLIKTRGQQVTLSCSPISGHRSVSWYQQTPGQGLQFLFEYFSETQRNKGNFPGRFSGRQFSNSRSEMNVSTLELGDSALYLCASSLNSLNEQFFGPGTRLTVL.

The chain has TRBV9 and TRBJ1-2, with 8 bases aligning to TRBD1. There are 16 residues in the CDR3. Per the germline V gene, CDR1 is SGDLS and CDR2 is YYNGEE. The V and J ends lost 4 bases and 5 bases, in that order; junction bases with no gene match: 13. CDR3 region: CASSTRRTGTRYGYTF. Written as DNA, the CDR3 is TGTGCCAGCAGCACCCGACGGACAGGGACGAGGTATGGCTACACCTTC. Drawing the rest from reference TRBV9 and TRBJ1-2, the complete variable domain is DSGVTQTPKHLITATGQRVTLRCSPRSGDLSVYWYQQSLDQGLQFLIQYYNGEERAKGNILERFSAQQFPDLHSELNLSSLELGDSALYFCASSTRRTGTRYGYTFGSGTRLTVV.

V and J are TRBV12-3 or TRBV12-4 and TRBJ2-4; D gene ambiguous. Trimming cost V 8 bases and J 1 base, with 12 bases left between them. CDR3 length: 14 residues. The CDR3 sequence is CASRTTAAKNIQYF. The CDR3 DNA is TGTGCCAGCCGAACTACAGCTGCCAAAAACATTCAGTACTTC.

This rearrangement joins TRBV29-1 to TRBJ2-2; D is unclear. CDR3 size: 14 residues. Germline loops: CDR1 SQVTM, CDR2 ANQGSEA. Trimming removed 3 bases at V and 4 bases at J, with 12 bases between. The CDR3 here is CSVDKGSGTGELFF. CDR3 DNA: TGCAGCGTTGATAAAGGGTCAGGCACCGGGGAGCTGTTTTTT.

The CDR3 bases are TGTGCCAGCAGTCTCACGGAAATAAGCTCCTACGAGCAGTACTTC. It codes for CASSLTEISSYEQYF. This chain uses TRBV28 with TRBJ2-7; D gene unclear. The CDR3 sequence is 15 residues long. The germline V gene has CDR1 MDHEN and CDR2 SYDVKM. Deletions cut 5 bases from V and 0 bases from J, with 14 bases between.

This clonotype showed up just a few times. The CDR3 here is CATSRVVQDSNQPQHF. CDR3 DNA sequence: TGTGCCACCAGCAGGGTGGTGCAGGATAGCAATCAGCCCCAGCATTTT. This sequence joins TRBV15 and TRBJ1-5; D not certain. V lost 3 bases and J lost 0, with 12 bases in between. Germline V gene sequence: CDR1 LNHNV, CDR2 YYDKDF (reference sequence). The CDR3 covers 16 residues.

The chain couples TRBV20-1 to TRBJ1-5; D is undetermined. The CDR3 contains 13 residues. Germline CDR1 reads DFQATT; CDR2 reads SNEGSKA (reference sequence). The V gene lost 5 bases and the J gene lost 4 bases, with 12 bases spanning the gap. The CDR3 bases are TGCAGTGCTGGACCAGGCTCGAATCAGCCCCAGCATTTT. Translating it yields CSAGPGSNQPQHF.

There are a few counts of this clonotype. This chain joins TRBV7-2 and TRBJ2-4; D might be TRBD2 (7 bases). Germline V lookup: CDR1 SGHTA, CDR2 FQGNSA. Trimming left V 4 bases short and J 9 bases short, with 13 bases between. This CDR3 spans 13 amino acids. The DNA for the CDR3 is TGTGCCAGCAGCTCACACAGGGAGGGCATTCAGTACTTC. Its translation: CASSSHREGIQYF. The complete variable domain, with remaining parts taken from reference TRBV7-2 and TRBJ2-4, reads GAGVSQSPSNKVTEKGKDVELRCDPISGHTALYWYRQSLGQGLEFLIYFQGNSAPDKSGLPSDRFSAERTGGSVSTLTIQRTQQEDSAVYLCASSSHREGIQYFGAGTRLSVL.

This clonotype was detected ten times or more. CDR3 amino acids: CASSSMDSYSYEQYF. CDR3 nucleotides: TGTGCCAGCAGCTCCATGGACTCCTACTCCTACGAGCAGTACTTC. The V gene is TRBV27, the J gene TRBJ2-7, with D possibly TRBD2 on 5 matching bases. Trimming took 6 bases from V and 0 from J, leaving 15 bases between them. The CDR3 runs 15 residues. Germline V CDR1 and CDR2: MNHEY, SMNVEV (reference sequence).

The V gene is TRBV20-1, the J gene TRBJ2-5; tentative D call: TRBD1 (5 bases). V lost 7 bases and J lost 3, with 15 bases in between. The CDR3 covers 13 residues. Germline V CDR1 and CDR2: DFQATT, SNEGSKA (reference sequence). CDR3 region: CSVRRGHKETQYF. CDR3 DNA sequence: TGCAGTGTACGACGAGGACACAAAGAGACCCAGTACTTC.

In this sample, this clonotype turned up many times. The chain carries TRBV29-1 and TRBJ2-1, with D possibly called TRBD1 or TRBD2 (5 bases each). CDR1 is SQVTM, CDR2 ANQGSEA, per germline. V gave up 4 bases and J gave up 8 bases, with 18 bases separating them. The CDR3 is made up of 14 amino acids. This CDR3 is CSVGGETAVDEQFF. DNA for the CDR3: TGCAGCGTTGGAGGGGAGACCGCAGTCGATGAGCAGTTCTTC.

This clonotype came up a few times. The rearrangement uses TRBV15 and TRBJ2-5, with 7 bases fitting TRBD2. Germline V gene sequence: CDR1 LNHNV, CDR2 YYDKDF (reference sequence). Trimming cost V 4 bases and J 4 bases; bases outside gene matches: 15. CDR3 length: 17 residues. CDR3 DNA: TGTGCCACCAGCAACACCTACGGGGCGGGGGTTTTAGAGACCCAGTACTTC. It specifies CATSNTYGAGVLETQYF.

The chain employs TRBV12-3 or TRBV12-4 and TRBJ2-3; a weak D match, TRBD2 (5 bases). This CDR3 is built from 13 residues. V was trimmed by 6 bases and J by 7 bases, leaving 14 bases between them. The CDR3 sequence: CASSPSRENTQYF. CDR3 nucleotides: TGTGCCAGCAGCCCCTCTAGGGAGAATACGCAGTATTTT.

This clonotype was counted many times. The CDR3 loop reads CSAFNSGRETDTQYF. The CDR3 nucleotides are TGCAGTGCTTTTAATAGCGGGAGAGAAACAGATACGCAGTATTTT. The rearrangement links TRBV20-1 to TRBJ2-3; 9 positions agree with TRBD2. Germline CDR1 is DFQATT and CDR2 is SNEGSKA (reference sequence). The CDR3 covers 15 residues. The V gene end was trimmed by 5 bases and the J gene end by 3 bases; junction bases not matched to a gene: 9.

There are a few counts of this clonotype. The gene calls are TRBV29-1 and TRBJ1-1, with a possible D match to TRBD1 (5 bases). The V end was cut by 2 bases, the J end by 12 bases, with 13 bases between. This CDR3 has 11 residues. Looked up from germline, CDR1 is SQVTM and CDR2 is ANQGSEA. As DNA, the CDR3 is TGCAGCGTTGAACGTTCCCAGGGTTCTTTCTTT. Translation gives CSVERSQGSFF.

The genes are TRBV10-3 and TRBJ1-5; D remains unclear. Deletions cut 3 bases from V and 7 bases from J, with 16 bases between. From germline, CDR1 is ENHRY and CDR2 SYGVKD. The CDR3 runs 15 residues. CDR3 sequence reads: CAISEVDGVRQPQHF. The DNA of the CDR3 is TGTGCCATCAGTGAAGTGGATGGGGTGAGGCAGCCCCAGCATTTT.

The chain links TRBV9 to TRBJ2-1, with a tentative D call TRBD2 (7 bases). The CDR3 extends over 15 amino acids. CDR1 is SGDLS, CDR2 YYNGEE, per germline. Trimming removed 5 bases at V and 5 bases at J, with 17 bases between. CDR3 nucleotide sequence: TGTGCCAGCAGGAGGGGGGGCAAGGGTAACAATGAGCAGTTCTTC. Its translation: CASRRGGKGNNEQFF.

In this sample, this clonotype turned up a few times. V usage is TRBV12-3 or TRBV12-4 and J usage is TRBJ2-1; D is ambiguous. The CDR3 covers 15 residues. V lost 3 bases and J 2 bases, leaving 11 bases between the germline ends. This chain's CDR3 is CASSFQPPTYNEQFF. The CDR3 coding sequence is TGTGCCAGCAGTTTCCAACCACCCACCTACAATGAGCAGTTCTTC.

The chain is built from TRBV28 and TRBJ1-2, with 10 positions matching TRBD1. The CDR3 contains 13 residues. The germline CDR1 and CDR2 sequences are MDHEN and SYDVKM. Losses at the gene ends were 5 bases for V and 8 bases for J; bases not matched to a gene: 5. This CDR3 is CASSRQGAGGYTF. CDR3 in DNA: TGTGCCAGCAGTCGACAGGGGGCGGGAGGCTACACCTTC.

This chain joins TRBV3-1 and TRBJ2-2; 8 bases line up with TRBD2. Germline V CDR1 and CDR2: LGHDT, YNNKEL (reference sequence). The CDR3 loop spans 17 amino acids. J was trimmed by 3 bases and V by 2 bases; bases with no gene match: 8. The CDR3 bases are TGTGCCAGCAGCCAATCCTCCCGGACTAGCTACACCGGGGAGCTGTTTTTT. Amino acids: CASSQSSRTSYTGELFF.